Below, one T cell receptor (beta chain) is given with its context. Its matching antigen is unknown. The CDR3 covers 13 residues. Trimming removed 1 base at V and 8 bases at J, with 8 bases between. Looked up from germline, CDR1 is SGHAT and CDR2 is FQNNGV. Survey-level immunoSEQ v3.0 assays were run. Sequencing used immunoSEQ multiplex PCR; TCRdb keeps in-frame clones, though not all of them. Of about 21,000 clones in the sample, approximately 82% are singletons; the top ten hold 4% to 6%. The data stem from a study of long-term antiretroviral therapy in people with HIV. Study context: The earliest specimens came about a decade ahead of the 2015 immediate-ART recommendation. General study results and limits: Among HIV repertoires, CDR3 length ranges were narrower than those of controls. Relative to transplant donor controls, diversity remained lower despite increasing after ART.

For each donor, at least one pre-ART and at least two post-ART PBMC samples were available. The TCR originated in a man younger than 30 with HIV. The rearrangement links TRBV11-2 to TRBJ1-4; possible D gene TRBD1, 5 bases. Sequences were derived from unsorted PBMCs, sampled 0.5 years after starting antiretroviral therapy. The DNA for the CDR3 is TGTGCCAGCAGCTTAGTCCGGGACGAAAAACTGTTTTTT. Translating gives CASSLVRDEKLFF.